Below, one TCR beta chain is given with its context. Its antigen is not identified. The table came from immunoSEQ multiplex PCR; TCRdb's copy has only in-frame clones and leaves some out. The sample contains about 33,000 clones, roughly four fifths of which appear only once. Specified time point: week 47, end of study. Every vaccination contained 300 ug of the mutant IDH1 20-mer peptide and was paired with topical imiquimod. This sample was included in a study of a mutant IDH1 vaccine in newly diagnosed glioma. Study context: Visits V12 and V13 fell at weeks 35 and 47, respectively. Study-level points and caveats: Of the patients, about 95% had vaccine-induced immune responses.

The CDR3 totals 12 residues. V was pared by 4 bases and J by 7 bases, with 11 bases between. Per germline, CDR1 SGHDN and CDR2 FVKESK. Sequencing used PBMCs, obtained from a glioma patient whose treatment included an IDH1 peptide vaccine. This clonotype was sampled from a man aged 40-49 years with glioma. The chain is built from TRBV14 and TRBJ2-7, with D possibly being TRBD1 (5 bases). CDR3 residues: CASSPQGFEQYF. CDR3 coding DNA: TGTGCCAGCAGCCCCCAGGGTTTTGAGCAGTACTTC. The whole variable domain, filled in from reference TRBV14 and TRBJ2-7, reads EAGVTQFPSHSVIEKGQTVTLRCDPISGHDNLYWYRRVMGKEIKFLLHFVKESKQDESGMPNNRFLAERTGGTYSTLKVQPAELEDSGVYFCASSPQGFEQYFGPGTRLTVT.